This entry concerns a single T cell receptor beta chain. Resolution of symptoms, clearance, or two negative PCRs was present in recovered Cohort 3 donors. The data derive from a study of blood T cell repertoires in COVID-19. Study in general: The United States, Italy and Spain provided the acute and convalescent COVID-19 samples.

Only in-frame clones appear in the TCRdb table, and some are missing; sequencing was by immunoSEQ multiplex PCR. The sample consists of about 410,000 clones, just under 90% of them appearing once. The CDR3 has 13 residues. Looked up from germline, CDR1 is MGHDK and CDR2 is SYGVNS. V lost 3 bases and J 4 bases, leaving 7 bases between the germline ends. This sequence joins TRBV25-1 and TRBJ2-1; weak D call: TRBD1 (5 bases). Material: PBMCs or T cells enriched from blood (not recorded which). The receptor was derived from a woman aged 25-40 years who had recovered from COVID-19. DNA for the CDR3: TGTGCCAGCAGTGACCGACAGTACAATGAGCAGTTCTTC. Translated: CASSDRQYNEQFF.